This TCR beta chain was sequenced during a study of shared clonotypes between healthy human individuals. Study-wide context: The plates for each donor numbered three CD4 naive, three CD4 memory, two CD8 naive and one CD8 memory.

The sample holds one count of this clone. What it recognizes is unknown. The protocol was immunoSEQ multiplex PCR, while the TCRdb copy is restricted to in-frame clones and leaves out a portion. The sample lists some 350,000 clones; around 74% were seen once. The CDR3 has 18 residues. V shed 1 base and J 5 bases; nucleotides not matched to a gene: 11. Germline CDR1 reads SGHNT; CDR2 reads YENEEA. Notes on the study in general: Clonotype sharing across several donors was observed for about 4.8% of naive CD4 clonotypes. Relative to their counterparts shared across all four donors, non-shared clonotypes exhibited diminished generation probabilities.

The chain uses TRBV11-3 and TRBJ2-5; 12 nucleotides line up with TRBD2. Specimen: memory CD4+ T cells sorted from blood. Subset here: CD45RA-negative fraction. This receptor was taken from a young man in good health. CDR3 region: CASSLGRLAGATAETQYF. The CDR3 bases are TGTGCCAGCAGCTTAGGAAGACTAGCGGGAGCCACGGCGGAGACCCAGTACTTC.